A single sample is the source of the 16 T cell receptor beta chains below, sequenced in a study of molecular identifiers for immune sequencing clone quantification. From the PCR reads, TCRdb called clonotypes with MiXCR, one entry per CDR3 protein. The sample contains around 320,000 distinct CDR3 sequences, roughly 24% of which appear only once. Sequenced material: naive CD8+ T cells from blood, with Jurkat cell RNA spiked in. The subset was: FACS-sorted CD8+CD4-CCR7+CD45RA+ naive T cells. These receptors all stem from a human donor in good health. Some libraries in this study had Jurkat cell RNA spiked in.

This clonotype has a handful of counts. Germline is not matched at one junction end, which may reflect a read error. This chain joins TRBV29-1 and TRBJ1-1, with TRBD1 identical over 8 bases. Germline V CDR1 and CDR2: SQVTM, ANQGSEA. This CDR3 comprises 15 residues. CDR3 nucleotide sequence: TGCAGCGTTGAGGGCCTGGACAGGGCCGGCACTGAAGCTCTCTTT. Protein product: CSVEGLDRAGTEALF.

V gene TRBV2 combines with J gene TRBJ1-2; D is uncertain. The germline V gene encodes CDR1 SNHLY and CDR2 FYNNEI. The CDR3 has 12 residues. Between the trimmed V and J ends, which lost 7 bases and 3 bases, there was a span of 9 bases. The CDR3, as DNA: TGTGCCAGCACCGAGGACTACTATGGCTACACCTTC. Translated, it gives CASTEDYYGYTF.

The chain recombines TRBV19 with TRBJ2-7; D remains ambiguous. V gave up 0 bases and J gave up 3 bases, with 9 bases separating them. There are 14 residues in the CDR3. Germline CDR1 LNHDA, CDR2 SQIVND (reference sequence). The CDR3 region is CASSIELRIYEQYF. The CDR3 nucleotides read TGTGCCAGTAGTATAGAGCTGAGGATCTACGAGCAGTACTTC.

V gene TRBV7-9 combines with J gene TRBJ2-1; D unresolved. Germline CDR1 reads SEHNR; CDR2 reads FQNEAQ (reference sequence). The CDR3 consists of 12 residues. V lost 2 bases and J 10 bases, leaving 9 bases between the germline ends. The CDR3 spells CASSLLIEEQFF. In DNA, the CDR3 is TGTGCCAGCAGCTTACTTATAGAGGAGCAGTTCTTC.

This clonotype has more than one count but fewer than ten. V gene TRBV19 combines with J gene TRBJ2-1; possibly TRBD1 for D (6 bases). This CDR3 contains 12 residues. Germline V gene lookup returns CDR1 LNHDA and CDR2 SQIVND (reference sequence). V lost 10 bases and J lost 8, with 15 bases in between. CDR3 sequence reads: CATQWGPDEQFF. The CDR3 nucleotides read TGTGCCACCCAATGGGGGCCCGATGAGCAGTTCTTC. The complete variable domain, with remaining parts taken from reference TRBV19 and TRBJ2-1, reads DGGITQSPKYLFRKEGQNVTLSCEQNLNHDAMYWYRQDPGQGLRLIYYSQIVNDFQKGDIAEGYSVSREKKESFPLTVTSAQKNPTAFYLCATQWGPDEQFFGPGTRLTVL.

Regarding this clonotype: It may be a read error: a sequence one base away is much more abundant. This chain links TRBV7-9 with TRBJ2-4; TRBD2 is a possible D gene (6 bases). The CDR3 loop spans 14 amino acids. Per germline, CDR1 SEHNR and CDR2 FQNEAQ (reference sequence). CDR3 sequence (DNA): TGTGCCAGCAGCTACGGAGGGGCCATAAACATTCAGTACTTC. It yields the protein CASSYGGAINIQYF.

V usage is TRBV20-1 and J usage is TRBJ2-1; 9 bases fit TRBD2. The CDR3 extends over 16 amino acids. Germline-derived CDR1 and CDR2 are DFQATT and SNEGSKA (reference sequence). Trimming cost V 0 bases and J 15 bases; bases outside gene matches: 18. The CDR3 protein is CSARDPGVLLAGVLFF. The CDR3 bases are TGCAGTGCTAGAGACCCGGGAGTTCTCTTAGCGGGAGTTCTGTTCTTC.

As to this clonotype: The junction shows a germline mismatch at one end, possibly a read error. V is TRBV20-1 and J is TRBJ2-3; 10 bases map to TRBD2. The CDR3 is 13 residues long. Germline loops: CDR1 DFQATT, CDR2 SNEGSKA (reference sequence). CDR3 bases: TGCAGTGCTGCTAGCGGGAGCACAGATACGCAGTGTTTT. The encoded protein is CSAASGSTDTQCF.

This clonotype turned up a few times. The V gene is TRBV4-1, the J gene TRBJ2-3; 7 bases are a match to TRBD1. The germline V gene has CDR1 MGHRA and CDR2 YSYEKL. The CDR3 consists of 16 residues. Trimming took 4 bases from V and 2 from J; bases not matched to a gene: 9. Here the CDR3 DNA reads TGCGCCAGCAGCCTAAAGGGGGACAGATCCACAGATACGCAGTATTTT. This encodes CASSLKGDRSTDTQYF.

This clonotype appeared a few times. The CDR3 is CASSLVQSTEAFF. DNA for the CDR3: TGTGCCAGCAGCTTGGTCCAGAGCACTGAAGCTTTCTTT. The J gene is TRBJ1-1, the V gene TRBV5-6; no clear D. Trimming cost V 0 bases and J 4 bases, with 7 bases left between them. The CDR3 spans 13 residues. CDR1 and CDR2 (germline): SGHDT, YYEEEE.

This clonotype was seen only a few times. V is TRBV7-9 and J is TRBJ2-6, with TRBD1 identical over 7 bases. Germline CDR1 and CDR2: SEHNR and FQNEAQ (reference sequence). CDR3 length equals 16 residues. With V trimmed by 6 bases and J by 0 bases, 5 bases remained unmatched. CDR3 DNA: TGTGCCAGCAGTCCTACAGGGGACTCTGGGGCCAACGTCCTGACTTTC. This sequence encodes CASSPTGDSGANVLTF.

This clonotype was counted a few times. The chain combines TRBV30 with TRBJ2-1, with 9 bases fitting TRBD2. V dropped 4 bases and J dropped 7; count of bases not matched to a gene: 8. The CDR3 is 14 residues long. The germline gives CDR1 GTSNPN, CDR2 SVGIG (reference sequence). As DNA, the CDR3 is TGTGCCTGGAACTGGTTAGCGGGGGAAAATGAGCAGTTCTTC. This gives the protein CAWNWLAGENEQFF.

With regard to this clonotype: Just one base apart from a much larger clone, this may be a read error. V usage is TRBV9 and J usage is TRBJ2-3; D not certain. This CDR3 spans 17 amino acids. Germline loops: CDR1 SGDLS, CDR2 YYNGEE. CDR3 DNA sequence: TGTGCCAGCAGCGTAGAATCGAAGGTTACCAGCACAGATAAGCAGTATTTT. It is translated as CASSVESKVTSTDKQYF.

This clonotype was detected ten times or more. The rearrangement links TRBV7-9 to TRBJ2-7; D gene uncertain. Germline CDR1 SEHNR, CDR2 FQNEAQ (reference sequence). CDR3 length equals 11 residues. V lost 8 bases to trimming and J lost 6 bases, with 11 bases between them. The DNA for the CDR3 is TGTGCCAGCCAACTCGTGGGCGAGCAGTACTTC. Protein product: CASQLVGEQYF.

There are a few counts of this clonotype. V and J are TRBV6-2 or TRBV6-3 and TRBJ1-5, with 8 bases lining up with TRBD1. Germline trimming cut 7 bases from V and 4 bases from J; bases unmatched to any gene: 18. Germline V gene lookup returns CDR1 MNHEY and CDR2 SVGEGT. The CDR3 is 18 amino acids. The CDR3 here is CASIENHHQGAKNQPQHF. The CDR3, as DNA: TGTGCCAGCATCGAAAACCACCACCAGGGGGCGAAGAATCAGCCCCAGCATTTT.

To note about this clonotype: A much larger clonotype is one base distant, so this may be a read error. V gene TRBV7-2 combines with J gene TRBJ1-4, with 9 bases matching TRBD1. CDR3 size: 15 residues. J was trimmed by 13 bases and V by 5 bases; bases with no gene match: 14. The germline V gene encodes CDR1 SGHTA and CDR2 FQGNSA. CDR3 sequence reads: CASSEPGQGVRRLFF. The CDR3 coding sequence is TGTGCCAGCAGCGAGCCGGGACAGGGTGTTCGAAGACTGTTTTTT.